Listed here are 30 T cell receptor beta chains from one sample, sequenced in a study of TIL therapy for anti-PD-1-resistant metastatic lung cancer. Sample time point: pre-treatment sample, taken before nivolumab and TIL therapy. The libraries were made with immunoSEQ v3. Data came from immunoSEQ multiplex PCR; TCRdb stores just in-frame clones and leaves some out. The sample consists of some 45,000 clones, 70% to 90% of them appearing once. The sample was blood, taken at baseline. These receptors were taken from a person aged 30 to 80 with non-small cell lung cancer.

In this sample, this clone turned up once. The same CDR3 can be traced to other DNA sequences in this sample. The chain is built from TRBV6-5 and TRBJ1-2; possible D gene TRBD1, 6 bases. This CDR3 spans 11 amino acids. CDR1 is MNHEY and CDR2 is SVGAGI in the germline V gene. V was trimmed by 6 bases and J by 5 bases, leaving 7 bases between them. The CDR3 DNA sequence: TGTGCCAGCAGACAGGGTTATGGCTACACCTTC. This encodes CASRQGYGYTF.

This chain joins TRBV5-4 and TRBJ2-1; 7 bases fit TRBD1. The CDR3 totals 17 residues. Germline CDR1 SGHNT, CDR2 YYREEE (reference sequence). V was pared by 1 base and J by 6 bases, with 13 bases of the junction left unmatched. The CDR3: CASSLSRGTASVNEQFF. CDR3 DNA: TGTGCCAGCAGCTTGAGTCGTGGGACAGCCAGCGTCAATGAGCAGTTCTTC.

This clone has just one count. J is TRBJ1-1 and V is TRBV27; 7 bases agree with TRBD1. V lost 6 bases to trimming and J lost 0 bases; unmatched junction nucleotides: 4. The CDR3 length is 14 residues. The germline V gene has CDR1 MNHEY and CDR2 SMNVEV (reference sequence). Here the CDR3 DNA reads TGTGCCAGCAGCGGGACAGATTTGAACACTGAAGCTTTCTTT. This encodes CASSGTDLNTEAFF.

This chain's CDR3 is CASSKAKGRWAGSQPQHF. CDR3 nucleotides: TGTGCCAGCAGCAAAGCGAAAGGGAGATGGGCAGGGTCACAGCCCCAGCATTTT. This chain joins TRBV21-1 and TRBJ1-5. TRBV21-1 is a pseudogene locus. The length of the CDR3 is 18 residues.

V and J are TRBV9 and TRBJ2-3; 9 positions agree with TRBD2. Per the germline V gene, CDR1 is SGDLS and CDR2 is YYNGEE. With V trimmed by 0 bases and J by 2 bases, 4 bases remained unmatched. The CDR3 contains 16 residues. The CDR3 nucleotides are TGTGCCAGCAGCGTAGATCCTAGCGGGGTCACAGATACGCAGTATTTT. It translates to CASSVDPSGVTDTQYF.

The chain recombines TRBV29-1 with TRBJ1-2; D call uncertain. V shed 6 bases and J shed 10 bases, with 21 bases lying between them. Germline lookup yields CDR1 SQVTM and CDR2 ANQGSEA. This CDR3 comprises 13 residues. The CDR3 bases are TGCAGCGTCGTTGGGTCGGGTTTCGCAGACTACACCTTC. It translates to CSVVGSGFADYTF.

This clone was counted once. The rearrangement joins TRBV6-6 to TRBJ2-7; perhaps D is TRBD1 or TRBD2 (5 bases each). Trimming pared 5 bases from V and 2 bases from J, leaving 7 bases between. There are 12 residues in the CDR3. The V gene's germline CDR1 is MNHNY and CDR2 SVGAGI (reference sequence). CDR3 loop: CASSGTAYEQYF. The CDR3 nucleotides read TGTGCCAGCAGTGGGACGGCCTACGAGCAGTACTTC.

The chain links TRBV6-1 to TRBJ2-2, with D possibly matching TRBD2 (6 bases). Trimming removed 0 bases at V and 5 bases at J, with 13 bases between. The CDR3 has 16 amino acids. From germline, CDR1 is MNHNS and CDR2 SASEGT. This chain's CDR3 is CASSEARRENTGELFF. As DNA, the CDR3 is TGTGCCAGCAGTGAAGCGAGGCGGGAAAATACCGGGGAGCTGTTTTTT.

This clone was recorded once. J is TRBJ2-3 and V is TRBV19, with 10 bases matching TRBD2. V was pared by 4 bases and J by 5 bases, with 9 bases of the junction left unmatched. The CDR3 covers 16 residues. In germline, CDR1 is LNHDA, CDR2 SQIVND (reference sequence). CDR3 protein: CASSTRLAGSLDTQYF. CDR3 sequence (DNA): TGTGCCAGTAGTACCCGACTAGCGGGTAGCCTAGATACGCAGTATTTT.

This chain uses TRBV6-6 with TRBJ1-3; D possibly corresponds to TRBD1 (5 bases). The V gene's germline CDR1 is MNHNY and CDR2 SVGAGI (reference sequence). The V and J ends lost 5 bases and 3 bases respectively, with 14 bases between them. This CDR3 contains 15 residues. The CDR3 loop reads CASSNRRGGGNTIYF. CDR3 nucleotides: TGTGCCAGCAGTAATAGGAGGGGAGGTGGAAACACCATATATTTT.

This sequence joins TRBV6-5 and TRBJ2-5, with TRBD2 matching over 14 bases. The CDR3 length is 15 residues. J lost 1 base, V lost 6 bases, and 1 base had no gene match. The germline V gene encodes CDR1 MNHEY and CDR2 SVGAGI. CDR3 nucleotide sequence: TGTGCCAGCAGCGGACTAGCGGGGGGCCAAGAGACCCAGTACTTC. This translates into CASSGLAGGQETQYF.

This clone was detected once. This chain uses TRBV27 with TRBJ1-6; D gene ambiguous. CDR1 and CDR2 (germline): MNHEY, SMNVEV (reference sequence). The CDR3 length is 16 residues. The V gene lost 3 bases and the J gene lost 0 bases, with 9 bases spanning the gap. This chain's CDR3 is CASSFDTSSYNSPLHF. CDR3 nucleotide sequence: TGTGCCAGCAGTTTTGACACGAGCTCCTATAATTCACCCCTCCACTTT.

CDR3 residues: CASSYSMGGEQYF. CDR3 nucleotides: TGTGCCAGCAGTTACTCGATGGGGGGAGAGCAGTACTTC. The chain joins TRBV6-5 to TRBJ2-7; D perhaps matches TRBD2 (6 bases). Germline V gives CDR1 MNHEY, CDR2 SVGAGI. The CDR3 consists of 13 residues. The V end was cut by 0 bases, the J end by 7 bases, with 10 bases between.

This clone was detected only once. J is TRBJ2-7 and V is TRBV10-3; D could derive from TRBD1 or TRBD2 (5 bases each). V was pared by 3 bases and J by 4 bases, with 13 bases between. Germline lookup yields CDR1 ENHRY and CDR2 SYGVKD. CDR3 length: 14 amino acids. Written as DNA, the CDR3 is TGTGCCATCAGTGATCCACCCGGGACGTACGAGCAGTACTTC. Encoded protein: CAISDPPGTYEQYF.

The chain joins TRBV6-2 or TRBV6-3 to TRBJ2-3; D might be TRBD2 (5 bases). Germline CDR1 MNHEY, CDR2 SVGEGT. The ends were cut back, 0 bases at V and 2 bases at J, with 12 bases in the middle. There are 16 residues in the CDR3. This CDR3 reads CASSYSIRGNTDTQYF. Here the CDR3 DNA reads TGTGCCAGCAGTTACTCGATTCGGGGTAACACAGATACGCAGTATTTT.

This sequence joins TRBV19 and TRBJ1-4; D is possibly TRBD1 (5 bases). Germline CDR1 is LNHDA and CDR2 is SQIVND (reference sequence). CDR3 length equals 12 residues. V lost 10 bases and J 8 bases, leaving 14 bases between the germline ends. CDR3 sequence reads: CATSWGEEKLFF. The DNA for the CDR3 is TGTGCCACCTCGTGGGGGGAGGAAAAACTGTTTTTT.

The chain recombines TRBV28 with TRBJ2-7; tentatively, D is TRBD1 (6 bases). The germline V and J ends were trimmed by 4 bases and 0 bases, with 13 bases remaining between them. This CDR3 is built from 15 residues. The germline gives CDR1 MDHEN, CDR2 SYDVKM. As DNA, the CDR3 is TGTGCCAGCAGTTCCGGACAGTTCTCCTCCTACGAGCAGTACTTC. Its protein product is CASSSGQFSSYEQYF. The variable domain in full, with the rest retrieved from reference TRBV28 and TRBJ2-7, is DVKVTQSSRYLVKRTGEKVFLECVQDMDHENMFWYRQDPGLGLRLIYFSYDVKMKEKGDIPEGYSVSREKKERFSLILESASTNQTSMYLCASSSGQFSSYEQYFGPGTRLTVT.

V gene TRBV30 combines with J gene TRBJ1-3, with D hard to call. The CDR3 spans 11 residues. V lost 2 bases and J 6 bases, leaving 5 bases between the germline ends. The germline V gene has CDR1 GTSNPN and CDR2 SVGIG (reference sequence). The CDR3 is CAWSLENTIYF. The CDR3 coding sequence is TGTGCCTGGAGTCTAGAAAACACCATATATTTT.

The gene calls are TRBV4-1 and TRBJ2-5; no clear D gene. V was cut by 1 base and J by 1 base, with 10 bases left in between. The germline CDR1 and CDR2 sequences are MGHRA and YSYEKL. The CDR3 runs 15 residues. DNA of the CDR3: TGCGCCAGCAGCCAAGGCCCACAGCTCCAAGAGACCCAGTACTTC. Translation gives CASSQGPQLQETQYF.

This rearrangement joins TRBV18 to TRBJ2-1; TRBD2 is a possible D gene (6 bases). Germline V gene sequence: CDR1 KGHSH, CDR2 LQKENI. The CDR3 consists of 15 residues. V lost 0 bases and J 5 bases, leaving 11 bases between the germline ends. Here the CDR3 reads CASSPPGTADNEQFF. The DNA of the CDR3 is TGTGCCAGCTCACCACCGGGGACTGCAGACAATGAGCAGTTCTTC.

The chain recombines TRBV4-1 with TRBJ2-7; D is possibly TRBD1 (5 bases). The V end was cut by 4 bases, the J end by 9 bases, with 28 bases between. CDR1 MGHRA and CDR2 YSYEKL come from the germline V gene. CDR3 length: 17 amino acids. The CDR3 reads CASSREPHGPSVTGQYF. CDR3 DNA sequence: TGCGCCAGCAGCCGAGAGCCACATGGACCCTCAGTTACAGGGCAGTACTTC.

The chain couples TRBV19 to TRBJ2-7, with 9 positions matching TRBD1. This CDR3 has 14 residues. Germline CDR1 reads LNHDA; CDR2 reads SQIVND (reference sequence). Trimming took 4 bases from V and 3 from J; bases not matched to a gene: 4. The CDR3 sequence is CASSSRGQGYEQYF. The CDR3 coding sequence is TGTGCCAGTAGTAGCCGGGGACAGGGCTACGAGCAGTACTTC.

CDR3 sequence reads: CASSEAAGSSYEQYF. In nucleotides, the CDR3 is TGTGCCAGCAGTGAAGCAGCGGGGAGCTCCTACGAGCAGTACTTC. The chain carries TRBV6-1 and TRBJ2-7, with 7 bases aligning to TRBD2. The CDR3 consists of 15 residues. Losses at the gene ends were 0 bases for V and 0 bases for J; bases not matched to a gene: 2. Germline assignment: CDR1 MNHNS and CDR2 SASEGT.

The chain combines TRBV28 with TRBJ1-2; 9 bases align to TRBD1. CDR1 is MDHEN, CDR2 SYDVKM, per germline. V lost 3 bases and J lost 7; bases outside the gene matches: 9. This CDR3 comprises 15 residues. The CDR3 DNA follows: TGTGCCAGCAGTTTCGCTAGACAGGGGGGACTTGGCTACACCTTC. The encoded protein is CASSFARQGGLGYTF.

V usage is TRBV11-2 and J usage is TRBJ2-2; no firm D call. CDR1 and CDR2 (germline): SGHAT, FQNNGV. V lost 3 bases to trimming and J lost 7 bases, with 3 bases between them. This CDR3 comprises 11 residues. The CDR3 reads CASSLVGELFF. The CDR3 coding sequence is TGTGCCAGCAGCTTGGTCGGGGAGCTGTTTTTT.

V usage is TRBV27 and J usage is TRBJ1-1, with TRBD1 as a possible D gene (5 bases). Germline V lookup: CDR1 MNHEY, CDR2 SMNVEV (reference sequence). V lost 6 bases and J lost 5, with 16 bases in between. The CDR3 loop spans 14 amino acids. The CDR3 sequence: CASRGPPEGTEAFF. CDR3 nucleotide sequence: TGTGCCAGCAGGGGGCCCCCCGAGGGGACTGAAGCTTTCTTT.

The genes are TRBV4-2 and TRBJ1-1, with 9 nucleotides matching TRBD1. After removal of 1 base from V and 1 base from J, the junction contained 1 base not matched to a gene. The CDR3 sequence is 15 residues long. CDR1 is LGHNA, CDR2 YNFKEQ, per germline. The CDR3 here is CASSQGDRENTEAFF. CDR3 coding DNA: TGTGCCAGCAGCCAAGGGGACAGGGAGAACACTGAAGCTTTCTTT.

V gene TRBV28 combines with J gene TRBJ1-5; the D gene is possibly TRBD1 (5 bases). This CDR3 has 14 amino acids. From germline, CDR1 is MDHEN and CDR2 SYDVKM. With 3 bases removed from V and 3 bases from J, the gap between germline ends came to 9 bases. For the CDR3, the DNA is TGTGCCAGCAGTTTCGGAGGGGTCAATCAGCCCCAGCATTTT. Translating it yields CASSFGGVNQPQHF. Full variable domain (missing parts from reference TRBV28 and TRBJ1-5): DVKVTQSSRYLVKRTGEKVFLECVQDMDHENMFWYRQDPGLGLRLIYFSYDVKMKEKGDIPEGYSVSREKKERFSLILESASTNQTSMYLCASSFGGVNQPQHFGDGTRLSIL.

Only one count was recorded for this clone. The chain joins TRBV27 to TRBJ1-6, with 7 bases identical to TRBD1. Germline V gene lookup returns CDR1 MNHEY and CDR2 SMNVEV (reference sequence). V was pared by 6 bases and J by 7 bases, with 6 bases of the junction left unmatched. The CDR3 totals 14 residues. CDR3 amino acids: CASRPGGSNSPLHF. The CDR3 DNA reads TGTGCCAGCAGACCAGGGGGTAGCAATTCACCCCTCCACTTT.

The V gene is TRBV25-1, the J gene TRBJ2-2; TRBD2 matches at 16 bases. Looked up from germline, CDR1 is MGHDK and CDR2 is SYGVNS. V trimming: 8 bases; J trimming: 5 bases; junction bases outside the gene matches: 8. The CDR3 extends over 17 amino acids. In DNA form, the CDR3 reads TGTGCCAGCGGCGGAGAGGGACTAGCGGGAGGGACCGGGGAGCTGTTTTTT. Its protein is CASGGEGLAGGTGELFF.